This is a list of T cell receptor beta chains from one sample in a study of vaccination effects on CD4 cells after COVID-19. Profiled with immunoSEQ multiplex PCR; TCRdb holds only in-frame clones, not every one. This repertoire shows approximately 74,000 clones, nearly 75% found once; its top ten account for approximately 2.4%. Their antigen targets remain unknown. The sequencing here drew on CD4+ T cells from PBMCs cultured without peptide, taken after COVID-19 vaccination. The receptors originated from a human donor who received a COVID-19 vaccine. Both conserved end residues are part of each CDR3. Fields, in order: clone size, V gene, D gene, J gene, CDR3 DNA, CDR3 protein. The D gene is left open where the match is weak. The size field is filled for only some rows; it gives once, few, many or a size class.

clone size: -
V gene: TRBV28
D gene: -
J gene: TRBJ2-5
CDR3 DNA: TGTGCCAGCAGTTTCCGCAGAGCACAAGAGACCCAGTACTTC
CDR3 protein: CASSFRRAQETQYF

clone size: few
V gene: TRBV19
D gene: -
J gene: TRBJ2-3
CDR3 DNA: TGTGCCAGTAGTTGGGGGGGCGGATTGACGGATACGCAGTATTTT
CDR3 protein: CASSWGGGLTDTQYF

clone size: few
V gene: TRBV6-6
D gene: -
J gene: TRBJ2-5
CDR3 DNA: TGTGCCAGCAGTTACGGGGACGGGGGAAGAGAGACCCAGTACTTC
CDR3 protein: CASSYGDGGRETQYF

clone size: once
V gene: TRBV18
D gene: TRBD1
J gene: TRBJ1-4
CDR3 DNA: TGTGCCAGCTCACCACTGACAGGGGGAGCAACTAATGAAAAACTGTTTTTT
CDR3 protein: CASSPLTGGATNEKLFF

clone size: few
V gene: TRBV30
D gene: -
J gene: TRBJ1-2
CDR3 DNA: TGTGCCTGGAGGGGGTACCTCAGGGCGGGCTACACCTTC
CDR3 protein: CAWRGYLRAGYTF

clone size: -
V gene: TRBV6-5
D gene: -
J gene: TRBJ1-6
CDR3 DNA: TGTGCCAGCAAAAGGGTAGTTAGTTCACCCCTCCACTTT
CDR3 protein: CASKRVVSSPLHF

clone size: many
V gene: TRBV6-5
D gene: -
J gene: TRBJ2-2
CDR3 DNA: TGTGCCAGCACCGCGACTCTAAACACCGGGGAGCTGTTTTTT
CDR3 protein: CASTATLNTGELFF

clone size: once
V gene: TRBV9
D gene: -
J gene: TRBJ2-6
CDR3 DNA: TGTGCCAGCAGCCCCACTTGGGGGGGGGCCAACGTCCTGACTTTC
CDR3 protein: CASSPTWGGANVLTF

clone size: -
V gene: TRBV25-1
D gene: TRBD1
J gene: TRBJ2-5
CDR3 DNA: TGTGCCACCTCGAACGACAGGGGGCCCGAGACCCAGTACTTC
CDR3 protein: CATSNDRGPETQYF

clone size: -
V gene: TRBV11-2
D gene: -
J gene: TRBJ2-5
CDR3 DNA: TGTGCCAGCAGCTTAACAGGGACAGAGACCCAGTACTTC
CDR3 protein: CASSLTGTETQYF

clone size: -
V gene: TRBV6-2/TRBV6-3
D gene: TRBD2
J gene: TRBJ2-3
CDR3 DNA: TGTGCCAGCAGCCATCGACTAGCGGGGGCGAGGGATACGCAGTATTTT
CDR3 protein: CASSHRLAGARDTQYF

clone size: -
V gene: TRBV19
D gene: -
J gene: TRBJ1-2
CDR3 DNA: TGTGCCAGTAGTATGTCAATCCTGCTCCCCGGCTACACCTTC
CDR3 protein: CASSMSILLPGYTF

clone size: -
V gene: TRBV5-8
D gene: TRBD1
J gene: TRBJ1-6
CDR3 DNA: TGTGCCAGCAGCTACGGACAGGGGAATTCACCCCTCCACTTT
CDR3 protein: CASSYGQGNSPLHF

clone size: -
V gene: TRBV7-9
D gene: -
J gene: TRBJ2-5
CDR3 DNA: TGTGCCAGCAGCCACTCAATTCCCGCGGCTTTCCAAGAGACCCAGTACTTC
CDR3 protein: CASSHSIPAAFQETQYF

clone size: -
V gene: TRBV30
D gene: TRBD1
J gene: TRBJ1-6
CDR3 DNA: TGTGCCTGGAGCCCGGGACAGGGCGGCTCACCCCTCCACTTT
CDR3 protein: CAWSPGQGGSPLHF

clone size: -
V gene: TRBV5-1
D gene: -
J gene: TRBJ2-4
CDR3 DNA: TGCGCCAGCAGCATGGGAGACGCGGACATTCAGTACTTC
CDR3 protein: CASSMGDADIQYF

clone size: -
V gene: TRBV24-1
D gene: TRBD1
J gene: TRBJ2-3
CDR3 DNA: TGTGCCACCAGTGATCGGAGGGACAGGGCGCCAGATACGCAGTATTTT
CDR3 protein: CATSDRRDRAPDTQYF

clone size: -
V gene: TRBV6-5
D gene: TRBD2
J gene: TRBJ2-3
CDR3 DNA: TGTGCCAGCAGTTACCTGGGGGGGATCGCAGATACGCAGTATTTT
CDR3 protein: CASSYLGGIADTQYF

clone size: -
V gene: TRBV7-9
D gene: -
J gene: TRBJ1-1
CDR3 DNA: TGTGCCAGCAGCTTAGTCCCCGAGAACACTGAAGCTTTCTTT
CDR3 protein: CASSLVPENTEAFF

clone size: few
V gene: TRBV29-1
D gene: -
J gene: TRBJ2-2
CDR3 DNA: TGCAGCGTTGAAGGGAAACTCGGGGAGCTGTTTTTT
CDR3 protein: CSVEGKLGELFF

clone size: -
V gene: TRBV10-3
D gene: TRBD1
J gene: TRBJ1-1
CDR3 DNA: TGTGCCATCAGTGCCCAGCTGGGACAGGGCAAGGATGAAGCTTTCTTT
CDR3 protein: CAISAQLGQGKDEAFF

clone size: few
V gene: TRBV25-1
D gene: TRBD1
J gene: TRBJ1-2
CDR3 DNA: TGTGCCAGCAGGCCGGGACAGGGATCTGGAGGCTACACCTTC
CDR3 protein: CASRPGQGSGGYTF

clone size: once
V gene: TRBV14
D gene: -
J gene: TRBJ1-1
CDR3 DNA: TGTGCCAGCAGCCAAGGAGGGAGACCTGAAGCTTTCTTT
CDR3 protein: CASSQGGRPEAFF

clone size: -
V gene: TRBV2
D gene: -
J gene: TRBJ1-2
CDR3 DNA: TGTGCCAGCAGTTTTTTCCTGGGACCAACGTATGGCTACACCTTC
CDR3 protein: CASSFFLGPTYGYTF